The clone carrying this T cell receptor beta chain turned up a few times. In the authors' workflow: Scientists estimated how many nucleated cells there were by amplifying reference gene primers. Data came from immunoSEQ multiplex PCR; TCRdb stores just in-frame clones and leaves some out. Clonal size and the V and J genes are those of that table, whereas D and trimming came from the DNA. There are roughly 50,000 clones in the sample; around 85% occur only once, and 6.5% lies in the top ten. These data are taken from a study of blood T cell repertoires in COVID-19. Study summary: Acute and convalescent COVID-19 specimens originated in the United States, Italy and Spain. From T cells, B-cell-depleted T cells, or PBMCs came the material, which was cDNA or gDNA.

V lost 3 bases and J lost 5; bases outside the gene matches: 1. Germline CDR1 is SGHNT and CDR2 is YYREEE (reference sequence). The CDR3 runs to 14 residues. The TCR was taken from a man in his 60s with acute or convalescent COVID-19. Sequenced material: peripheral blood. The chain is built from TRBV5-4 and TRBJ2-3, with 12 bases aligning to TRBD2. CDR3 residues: CASSWGLAGDTQYF. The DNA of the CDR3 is TGTGCCAGCAGCTGGGGACTAGCGGGAGATACGCAGTATTTT. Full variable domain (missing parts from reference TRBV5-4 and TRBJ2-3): ETGVTQSPTHLIKTRGQQVTLRCSSQSGHNTVSWYQQALGQGPQFIFQYYREEENGRGNFPPRFSGLQFPNYSSELNVNALELDDSALYLCASSWGLAGDTQYFGPGTRLTVL.